The T cell receptor beta chain under discussion was sequenced for a study of blood T cell repertoires in COVID-19. Per the study methods: The authors estimated nucleated cell counts from reference gene primer amplification. Assay used: immunoSEQ multiplex PCR; TCRdb lists only in-frame clones, some missing. The V and J calls and clone size were taken over from that table, and D and trimming were inferred from the DNA. The sample holds about 250,000 clones, about 82% seen once. CDR1 is MGHDK, CDR2 SYGVNS, per germline. The germline V and J ends were trimmed by 3 bases and 5 bases, with 10 bases remaining between them. This CDR3 has 13 amino acids.

Sequenced: PBMCs or T cells enriched from blood (not recorded which). The rearrangement links TRBV25-1 to TRBJ1-2; D is possibly TRBD1 (6 bases). The sequence was obtained from a woman between 50 and 59 years old with acute COVID-19. CDR3 protein: CASSERTAYGYTF. The CDR3 DNA sequence: TGTGCCAGCAGTGAGAGGACAGCTTATGGCTACACCTTC.